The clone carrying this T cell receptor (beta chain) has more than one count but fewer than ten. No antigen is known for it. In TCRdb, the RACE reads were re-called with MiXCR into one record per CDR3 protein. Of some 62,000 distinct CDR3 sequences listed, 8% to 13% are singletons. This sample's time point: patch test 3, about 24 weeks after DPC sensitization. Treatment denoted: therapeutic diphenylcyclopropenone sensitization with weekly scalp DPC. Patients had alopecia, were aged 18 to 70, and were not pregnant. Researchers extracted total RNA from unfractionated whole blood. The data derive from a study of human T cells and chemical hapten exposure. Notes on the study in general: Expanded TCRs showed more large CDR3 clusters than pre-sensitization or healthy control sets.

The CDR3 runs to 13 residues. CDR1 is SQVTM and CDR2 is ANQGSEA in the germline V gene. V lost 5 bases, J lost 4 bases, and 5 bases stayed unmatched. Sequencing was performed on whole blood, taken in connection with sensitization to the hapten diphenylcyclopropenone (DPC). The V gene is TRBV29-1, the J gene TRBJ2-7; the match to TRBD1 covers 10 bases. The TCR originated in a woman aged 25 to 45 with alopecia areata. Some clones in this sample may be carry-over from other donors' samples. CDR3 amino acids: CSVQGQGKYEQYF. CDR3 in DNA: TGCAGCGTTCAGGGACAGGGGAAATACGAGCAGTACTTC.